The 26 T cell receptor beta chains in this list originate from one sample, sequenced in a study of siplizumab effects on memory and regulatory T cells (dated by TCRdb to the late 2010s). Library construction relied on the immunoSEQ multiplex PCR assay. Here the immuneACCESS table is served through TCRdb, limited to in-frame sequences with V and J called. Missing clones are a known gap in these copies; in checked studies unresolved V genes cover under half, and the rest lacks a known reason. This sample has approximately 98,000 clones in its table, and roughly 94% of those were observed once. Jointly, the top ten make up approximately 1.5% of the sample. Specimen: non-Treg CD4+ T cells sorted from blood. The cell subset or site label for this specimen denotes: FACS-sorted unstimulated CD4+ non-regulatory T cells. Receptors were obtained from a human donor in good health.

The chain carries TRBV18 and TRBJ2-7; TRBD1 might be the D (6 bases). Trimming took off 5 bases at V and 3 bases at J, with 11 bases between the two ends. The CDR3 loop spans 13 amino acids. Germline assignment: CDR1 KGHSH and CDR2 LQKENI. The DNA for the CDR3 is TGTGCCAGCTCATCGGGACACTACTACGAGCAGTACTTC. Its translation is CASSSGHYYEQYF.

The V and J genes are TRBV25-1 and TRBJ1-2; D is uncertain. V was clipped by 2 bases and J by 6 bases, with 22 bases between them. In germline, CDR1 is MGHDK, CDR2 SYGVNS. This CDR3 is 17 amino acids long. The CDR3 DNA reads TGTGCCAGCAGTGAAGCTTGGGAGGTGGAAGCCTTCAATGGCTACACCTTC. It specifies CASSEAWEVEAFNGYTF.

This rearrangement joins TRBV14 to TRBJ2-5; TRBD2 matches at 8 bases. From germline, CDR1 is SGHDN and CDR2 FVKESK. The CDR3 has 16 amino acids. V lost 0 bases and J lost 5; bases outside the gene matches: 8. CDR3 sequence: CASSQDTGGAWETQYF. In nucleotides, the CDR3 is TGTGCCAGCAGCCAAGACACCGGGGGGGCCTGGGAGACCCAGTACTTC.

This clone has more than one count but fewer than ten. The rearrangement uses TRBV11-1 and TRBJ1-2; D uncertain. This CDR3 is 12 amino acids long. The germline V gene has CDR1 SGHAT and CDR2 FQDESV (reference sequence). V dropped 2 bases and J dropped 5 bases, with 6 bases sitting between them. The CDR3: CASSLKGYGYTF. CDR3 bases: TGTGCCAGCAGCTTAAAAGGATATGGCTACACCTTC.

The genes are TRBV7-2 and TRBJ2-7; 7 nucleotides match TRBD1. The CDR3 contains 13 residues. V dropped 6 bases and J dropped 3; count of bases not matched to a gene: 5. CDR1 and CDR2 from the germline V gene are SGHTA and FQGNSA. This CDR3 reads CASRTTGVYEQYF. In DNA form, the CDR3 reads TGTGCCAGCAGAACTACAGGGGTCTACGAGCAGTACTTC.

CDR3 protein: CASIQGVSQHF. For the CDR3, the DNA is TGTGCCAGCATACAGGGGGTGTCCCAGCATTTT. The gene calls are TRBV28 and TRBJ1-5; 8 bases agree with TRBD1. This CDR3 has 11 residues. CDR1 is MDHEN, CDR2 SYDVKM, per germline. The ends lost 7 bases at V and 11 bases at J; junction bases unmatched: 4.

The V and J genes are TRBV19 and TRBJ2-2; 9 bases are a match to TRBD1. Germline assignment: CDR1 LNHDA and CDR2 SQIVND (reference sequence). CDR3 length: 16 residues. The V and J ends lost 2 bases and 4 bases, in that order; junction bases with no gene match: 5. The CDR3 bases are TGTGCCAGTAGTATATCCGGGACAGGGCCCACCGGGGAGCTGTTTTTT. Protein: CASSISGTGPTGELFF.

The genes are TRBV14 and TRBJ1-3; the D is unclear. This CDR3 has 15 amino acids. The V gene lost 6 bases and the J gene lost 3 bases, with 15 bases spanning the gap. Germline CDR1 SGHDN, CDR2 FVKESK. As DNA, the CDR3 is TGTGCCAGCAGACGAAGCGCGACTCTTGGAAACACCATATATTTT. It encodes CASRRSATLGNTIYF.

V gene TRBV28 combines with J gene TRBJ1-4; a possible D gene is TRBD1 (6 bases). This CDR3 spans 15 amino acids. Germline CDR1 MDHEN, CDR2 SYDVKM. Trimming cost V 7 bases and J 7 bases, with 19 bases left between them. The CDR3 nucleotides are TGTGCCAGCACAAACCTCCTCGGAGGGGGTGAAAAACTGTTTTTT. Its protein product is CASTNLLGGGEKLFF.

This clone was counted a single time. The V and J genes are TRBV19 and TRBJ1-2; D is unresolved. Germline V CDR1 and CDR2: LNHDA, SQIVND (reference sequence). V was shortened by 4 bases and J by 0 bases, with 9 bases between the two germline ends. The CDR3 is 14 residues long. CDR3 coding DNA: TGTGCCAGTAGTACGAGATACTCTAACTATGGCTACACCTTC. Residues: CASSTRYSNYGYTF.

The chain is built from TRBV5-8 and TRBJ2-3; 7 positions agree with TRBD2. This CDR3 has 19 amino acids. After removal of 2 bases from V and 4 bases from J, the junction contained 19 bases not matched to a gene. Germline CDR1 and CDR2: SGHTS and YDEGEE. CDR3 in amino acids: CASSFGITAGEGGADTQYF. The CDR3 DNA reads as TGTGCCAGCAGCTTCGGGATCACTGCGGGAGAAGGAGGCGCAGATACGCAGTATTTT. The full variable domain, in which reference TRBV5-8 and TRBJ2-3 provide the parts outside the CDR3, is EAGVTQSPTHLIKTRGQQATLRCSPISGHTSVYWYQQALGLGLQFLLWYDEGEERNRGNFPPRFSGRQFPNYSSELNVNALELEDSALYLCASSFGITAGEGGADTQYFGPGTRLTVL.

The CDR3 reads CASSMEGEYGYTF. The CDR3 region has the DNA TGTGCCAGTAGTATGGAGGGGGAATATGGCTACACCTTC. The gene calls are TRBV19 and TRBJ1-2; a weak D match, TRBD1 (6 bases). Germline-derived CDR1 and CDR2 are LNHDA and SQIVND (reference sequence). Trimming cost V 3 bases and J 5 bases, with 10 bases left between them. This CDR3 comprises 13 residues. The entire variable domain, with the rest obtained from reference TRBV19 and TRBJ1-2, is as follows: DGGITQSPKYLFRKEGQNVTLSCEQNLNHDAMYWYRQDPGQGLRLIYYSQIVNDFQKGDIAEGYSVSREKKESFPLTVTSAQKNPTAFYLCASSMEGEYGYTFGSGTRLTVV.

The chain employs TRBV6-1 and TRBJ2-7; TRBD2 agrees at 12 bases. The CDR3 contains 15 residues. The trim removed 6 bases at V and 2 bases at J, leaving 5 bases unmatched. Germline CDR1 reads MNHNS; CDR2 reads SASEGT. CDR3 in amino acids: CASSVLAGGTYEQYF. CDR3 coding DNA: TGTGCCAGCAGCGTACTAGCGGGAGGTACCTACGAGCAGTACTTC.

V and J are TRBV4-1 and TRBJ1-2, with D unclear. Trimming stripped 2 bases from V and 3 bases from J, with 10 bases between. The CDR3 contains 14 residues. Germline values: CDR1 MGHRA, CDR2 YSYEKL. The CDR3 DNA reads as TGCGCCAGCAGCCAAACTTGGGTGGACTATGGCTACACCTTC. Translation gives CASSQTWVDYGYTF.

The genes are TRBV18 and TRBJ2-2, with no clear D. The length of the CDR3 is 16 residues. The ends were cut back, 3 bases at V and 0 bases at J, with 11 bases in the middle. The germline V gene has CDR1 KGHSH and CDR2 LQKENI. The CDR3 loop is CASSPITVANTGELFF. For the CDR3, the DNA is TGTGCCAGCTCACCGATTACAGTCGCGAACACCGGGGAGCTGTTTTTT.

The sample holds one count of this clone. The genes are TRBV5-1 and TRBJ1-3, with a possible D match to TRBD1 (5 bases). Germline CDR1 and CDR2: SGHRS and YFSETQ. The CDR3 totals 16 residues. Deletions cut 1 base from V and 0 bases from J, with 11 bases between. The CDR3 bases are TGCGCCAGCAGCTTGTCGGGGGGTTACTCTGGAAACACCATATATTTT. Residues: CASSLSGGYSGNTIYF. Combining the CDR3 with reference TRBV5-1 and TRBJ1-3 gives the whole variable domain KAGVTQTPRYLIKTRGQQVTLSCSPISGHRSVSWYQQTPGQGLQFLFEYFSETQRNKGNFPGRFSGRQFSNSRSEMNVSTLELGDSALYLCASSLSGGYSGNTIYFGEGSWLTVV.

This chain connects TRBV7-9 to TRBJ2-1, with 11 nucleotides matching TRBD2. The germline V gene has CDR1 SEHNR and CDR2 FQNEAQ (reference sequence). J was trimmed by 7 bases and V by 5 bases; bases with no gene match: 10. The CDR3 loop spans 16 amino acids. The CDR3 region is CASSLSGRALGNEQFF. The CDR3 DNA reads TGTGCCAGCAGCCTTAGCGGGAGGGCCTTAGGGAATGAGCAGTTCTTC.

The rearrangement joins TRBV18 to TRBJ2-3; 8 bases are a match to TRBD2. Per the germline V gene, CDR1 is KGHSH and CDR2 is LQKENI. V lost 2 bases, J lost 1 base, and 8 bases stayed unmatched. This CDR3 contains 17 residues. CDR3 sequence reads: CASSPTSTSGGTDTQYF. DNA for the CDR3: TGTGCCAGCTCACCAACGTCCACTAGCGGCGGCACAGATACGCAGTATTTT.

V is TRBV14 and J is TRBJ2-1; a possible D gene is TRBD1 (6 bases). The CDR3 length is 13 residues. Trimming removed 2 bases from V and 6 bases from J, with 8 bases in between. Per germline, CDR1 SGHDN and CDR2 FVKESK. In DNA form, the CDR3 reads TGTGCCAGCAGCCAAACAGGGATCAATGAGCAGTTCTTC. Translation: CASSQTGINEQFF.

This chain connects TRBV10-3 to TRBJ1-1; D uncertain. CDR3 length: 11 residues. V dropped 2 bases and J dropped 8 bases, with 6 bases sitting between them. Germline V gives CDR1 ENHRY, CDR2 SYGVKD. CDR3 nucleotide sequence: TGTGCCATCAGTGAGAGGCTAGAAGCTTTCTTT. It encodes CAISERLEAFF.

The chain joins TRBV28 to TRBJ2-5, with unresolved D. Germline V lookup: CDR1 MDHEN, CDR2 SYDVKM. V was clipped by 6 bases and J by 2 bases, with 16 bases between them. CDR3 length: 15 amino acids. CDR3 DNA: TGTGCCAGCAGGGACCACCTGGGTATACAAGAGACCCAGTACTTC. As protein: CASRDHLGIQETQYF.

This sequence joins TRBV5-4 and TRBJ2-6; weak D call: TRBD2 (6 bases). CDR1 and CDR2 (germline): SGHNT, YYREEE (reference sequence). The CDR3 length is 17 residues. V was trimmed by 3 bases and J by 1 base, leaving 14 bases between them. The CDR3 region has the DNA TGTGCCAGCAGCTCAGGACTACCTACATCTGGGGCCAACGTCCTGACTTTC. Its protein is CASSSGLPTSGANVLTF.

The chain employs TRBV19 and TRBJ1-2; 10 positions agree with TRBD1. Per germline, CDR1 LNHDA and CDR2 SQIVND (reference sequence). J lost 7 bases, V lost 3 bases, and 8 bases had no gene match. This CDR3 has 15 residues. The CDR3 sequence is CASSIPPGTGVGYTF. The CDR3 DNA reads as TGTGCCAGTAGTATTCCTCCCGGGACAGGGGTTGGCTACACCTTC.

This chain joins TRBV6-6 and TRBJ1-1; D is uncertain. V was cut by 5 bases and J by 0 bases, with 13 bases left in between. Germline V gives CDR1 MNHNY, CDR2 SVGAGI (reference sequence). The CDR3 length is 15 residues. The CDR3 sequence: CASSDPRALNTEAFF. The CDR3 DNA follows: TGTGCCAGCAGTGACCCACGGGCCCTGAACACTGAAGCTTTCTTT.

The rearrangement joins TRBV5-1 to TRBJ2-1, with 8 bases aligning to TRBD2. The germline V gene has CDR1 SGHRS and CDR2 YFSETQ. This CDR3 comprises 15 residues. J was trimmed by 8 bases and V by 5 bases; bases with no gene match: 12. The DNA for the CDR3 is TGCGCCAGCAGTCTTGAGGGACTAGAGTCGGATGAGCAGTTCTTC. Translation gives CASSLEGLESDEQFF.

V is TRBV14 and J is TRBJ2-1; 10 bases fit TRBD2. The V and J ends lost 4 bases and 6 bases, in that order; junction bases with no gene match: 12. CDR1 SGHDN and CDR2 FVKESK come from the germline V gene. CDR3 size: 17 residues. The CDR3 region is CASSRSYLAGAANEQFF. The CDR3 coding sequence is TGTGCCAGCAGCCGTTCTTATCTAGCGGGAGCCGCCAATGAGCAGTTCTTC.